The text below deals with one TCR beta chain. The data derive from a study of blood T cell repertoires in COVID-19. About the study: The United States, Italy and Spain supplied acute and convalescent COVID-19 samples. Nucleic acid was either cDNA or gDNA, and it came from T cells, B-cell-depleted T cells, or PBMCs.

The CDR3 is 13 residues long. V was cut by 6 bases and J by 0 bases, with 8 bases left in between. Germline CDR1 is MDHEN and CDR2 is SYDVKM. Original data processing: The assay estimated nucleated cells by amplifying reference gene primers. Profiled with immunoSEQ multiplex PCR; TCRdb holds only in-frame clones, not every one. V, J and clone size reflect that table, while D and trimming were determined from the DNA. This sample has 110,000 or so clones, with roughly 80% found just once. The clonotype originates from a man aged 50 to 60 with acute or convalescent COVID-19. This rearrangement joins TRBV28 to TRBJ1-2, with D possibly TRBD1 on 6 matching bases. Input material: peripheral blood. The CDR3 is CASSRGTNYGYTF. The CDR3 region has the DNA TGTGCCAGCAGCAGGGGCACTAACTATGGCTACACCTTC.